This T cell receptor (beta chain) is from a study of cytomegalovirus exposure and HLA in healthy donors. V was clipped by 4 bases and J by 4 bases; unmatched bases: 9. The CDR3 runs 16 residues. Germline lookup yields CDR1 SGHRS and CDR2 YFSETQ. PCR primers comprised 60 Vbeta and 13 Jbeta primers. Sequencing was performed with immunoSEQ multiplex PCR; in TCRdb, only in-frame clones are kept and a portion is missing. The sample consists of 110,000 to 150,000 clones, about three quarters of them appearing once. The specimen sequenced was PBMCs. The receptor comes from a young woman in good health and CMV-seronegative. V is TRBV5-1 and J is TRBJ1-3, with 9 bases fitting TRBD1. The CDR3 DNA reads TGCGCCAGCAGCAGACGACAGGGGGTTTTAGGAAACACCATATATTTT. Translating it yields CASSRRQGVLGNTIYF.